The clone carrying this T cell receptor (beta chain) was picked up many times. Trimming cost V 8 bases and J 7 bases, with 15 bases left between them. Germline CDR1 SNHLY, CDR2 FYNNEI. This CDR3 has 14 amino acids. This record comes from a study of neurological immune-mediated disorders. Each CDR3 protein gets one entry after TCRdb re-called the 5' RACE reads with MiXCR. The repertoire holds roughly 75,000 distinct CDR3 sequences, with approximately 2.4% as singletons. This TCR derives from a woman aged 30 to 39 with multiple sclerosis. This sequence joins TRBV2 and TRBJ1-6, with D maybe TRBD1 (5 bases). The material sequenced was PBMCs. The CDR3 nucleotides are TGTGCCAGCGGGGGACGGGTAATCAATTCACCCCTCCACTTT. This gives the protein CASGGRVINSPLHF.